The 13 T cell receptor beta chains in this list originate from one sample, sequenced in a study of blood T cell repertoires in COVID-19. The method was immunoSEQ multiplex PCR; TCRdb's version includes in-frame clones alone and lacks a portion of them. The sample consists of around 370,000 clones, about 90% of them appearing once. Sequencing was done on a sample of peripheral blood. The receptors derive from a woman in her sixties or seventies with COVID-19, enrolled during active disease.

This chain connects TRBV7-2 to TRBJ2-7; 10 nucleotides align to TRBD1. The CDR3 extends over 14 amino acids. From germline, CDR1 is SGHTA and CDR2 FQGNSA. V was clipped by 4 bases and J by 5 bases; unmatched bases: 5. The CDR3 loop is CASSSRQGADEQYF. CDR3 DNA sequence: TGTGCCAGCAGCTCGCGACAGGGGGCCGACGAGCAGTACTTC. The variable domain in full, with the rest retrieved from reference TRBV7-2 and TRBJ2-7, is GAGVSQSPSNKVTEKGKDVELRCDPISGHTALYWYRQSLGQGLEFLIYFQGNSAPDKSGLPSDRFSAERTGGSVSTLTIQRTQQEDSAVYLCASSSRQGADEQYFGPGTRLTVT.

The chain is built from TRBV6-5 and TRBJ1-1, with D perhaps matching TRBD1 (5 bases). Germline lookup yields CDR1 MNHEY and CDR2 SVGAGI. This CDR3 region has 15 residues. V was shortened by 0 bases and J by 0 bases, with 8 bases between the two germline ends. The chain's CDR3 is CASSYSWGMNTEAFF. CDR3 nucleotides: TGTGCCAGCAGTTACTCTTGGGGCATGAACACTGAAGCTTTCTTT.

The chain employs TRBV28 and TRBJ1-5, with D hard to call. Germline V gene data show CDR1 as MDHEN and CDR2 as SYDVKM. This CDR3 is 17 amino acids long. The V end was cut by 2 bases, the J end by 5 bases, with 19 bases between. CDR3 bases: TGTGCCAGCAGTTTAAGTTTGCGGCACCTGAATTATCAGCCCCAGCATTTT. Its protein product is CASSLSLRHLNYQPQHF.

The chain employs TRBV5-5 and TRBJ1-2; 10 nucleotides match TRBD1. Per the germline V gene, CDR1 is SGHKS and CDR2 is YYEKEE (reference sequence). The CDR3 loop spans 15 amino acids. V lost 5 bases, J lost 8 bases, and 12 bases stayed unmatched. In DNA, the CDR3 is TGTGCCAGCAGATCACCGGGACAGGGGTCAGGCGGCTACACCTTC. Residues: CASRSPGQGSGGYTF.

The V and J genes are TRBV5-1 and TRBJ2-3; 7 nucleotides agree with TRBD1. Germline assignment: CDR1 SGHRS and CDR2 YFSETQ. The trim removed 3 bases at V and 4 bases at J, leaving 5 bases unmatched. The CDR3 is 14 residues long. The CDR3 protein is CASSYGTAPDTQYF. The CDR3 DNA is TGCGCCAGCAGCTACGGGACAGCCCCAGATACGCAGTATTTT. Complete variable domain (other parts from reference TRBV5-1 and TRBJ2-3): KAGVTQTPRYLIKTRGQQVTLSCSPISGHRSVSWYQQTPGQGLQFLFEYFSETQRNKGNFPGRFSGRQFSNSRSEMNVSTLELGDSALYLCASSYGTAPDTQYFGPGTRLTVL.

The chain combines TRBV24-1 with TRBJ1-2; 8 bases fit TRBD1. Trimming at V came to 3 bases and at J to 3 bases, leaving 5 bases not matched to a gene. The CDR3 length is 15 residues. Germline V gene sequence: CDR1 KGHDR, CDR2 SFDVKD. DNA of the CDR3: TGTGCCACCAGTGATCACAGGGGGATTGACTATGGCTACACCTTC. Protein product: CATSDHRGIDYGYTF.

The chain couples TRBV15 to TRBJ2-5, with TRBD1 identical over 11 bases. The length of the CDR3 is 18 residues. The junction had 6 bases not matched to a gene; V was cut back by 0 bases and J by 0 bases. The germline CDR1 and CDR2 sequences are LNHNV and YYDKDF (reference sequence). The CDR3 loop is CATSRDRTGGEYQETQYF. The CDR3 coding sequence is TGTGCCACCAGCAGAGACCGGACAGGGGGCGAGTACCAAGAGACCCAGTACTTC.

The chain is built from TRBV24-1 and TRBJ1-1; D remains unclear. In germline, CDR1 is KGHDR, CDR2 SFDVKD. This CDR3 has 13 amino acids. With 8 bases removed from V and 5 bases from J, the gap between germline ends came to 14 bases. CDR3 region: CATTAAGGTEAFF. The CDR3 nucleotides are TGTGCCACCACTGCGGCAGGAGGGACTGAAGCTTTCTTT.

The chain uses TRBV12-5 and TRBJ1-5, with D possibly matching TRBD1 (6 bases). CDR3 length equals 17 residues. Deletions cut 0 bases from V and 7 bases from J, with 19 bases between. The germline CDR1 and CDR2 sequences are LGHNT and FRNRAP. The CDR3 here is CASGLVQGAGIGQPQHF. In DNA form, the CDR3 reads TGTGCTAGTGGTTTGGTACAGGGTGCCGGTATCGGGCAGCCCCAGCATTTT.

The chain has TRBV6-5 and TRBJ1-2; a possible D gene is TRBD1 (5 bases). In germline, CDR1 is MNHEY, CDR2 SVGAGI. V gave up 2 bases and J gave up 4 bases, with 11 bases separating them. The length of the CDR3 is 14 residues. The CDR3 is CASSYPGYVYGYTF. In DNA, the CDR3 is TGTGCCAGCAGTTACCCAGGGTACGTCTATGGCTACACCTTC.

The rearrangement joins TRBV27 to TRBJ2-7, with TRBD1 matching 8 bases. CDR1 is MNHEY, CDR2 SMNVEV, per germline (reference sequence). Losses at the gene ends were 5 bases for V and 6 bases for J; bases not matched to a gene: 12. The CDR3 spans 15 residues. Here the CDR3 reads CASSEIDRGLSEQYF. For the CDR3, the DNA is TGTGCCAGCAGTGAGATTGACAGGGGCCTAAGCGAGCAGTACTTC.

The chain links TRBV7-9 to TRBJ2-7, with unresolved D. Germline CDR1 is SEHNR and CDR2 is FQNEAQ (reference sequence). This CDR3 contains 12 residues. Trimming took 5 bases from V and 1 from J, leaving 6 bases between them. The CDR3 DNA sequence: TGTGCCAGCAGCCAAAAATCCTACGAGCAGTACTTC. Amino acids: CASSQKSYEQYF.

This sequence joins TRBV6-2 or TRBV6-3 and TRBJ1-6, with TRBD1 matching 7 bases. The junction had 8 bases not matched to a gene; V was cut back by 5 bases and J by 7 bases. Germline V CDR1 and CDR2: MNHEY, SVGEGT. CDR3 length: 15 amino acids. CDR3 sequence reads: CASSPEGALNSPLHF. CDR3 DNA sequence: TGTGCCAGCAGTCCCGAGGGGGCGTTAAATTCACCCCTCCACTTT.